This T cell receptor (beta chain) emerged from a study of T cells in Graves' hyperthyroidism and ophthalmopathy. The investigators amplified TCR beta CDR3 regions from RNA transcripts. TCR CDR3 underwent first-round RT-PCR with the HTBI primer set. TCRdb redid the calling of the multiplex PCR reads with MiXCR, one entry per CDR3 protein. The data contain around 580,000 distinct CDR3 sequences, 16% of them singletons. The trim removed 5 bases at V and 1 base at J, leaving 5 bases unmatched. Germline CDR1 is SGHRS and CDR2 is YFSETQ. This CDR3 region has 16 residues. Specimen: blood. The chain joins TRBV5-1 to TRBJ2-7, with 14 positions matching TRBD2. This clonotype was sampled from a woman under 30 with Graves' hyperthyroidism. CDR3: CASRGLAGAQSYEQYF. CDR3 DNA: TGCGCCAGCAGGGGACTAGCGGGAGCACAGTCCTACGAGCAGTACTTC.